This T cell receptor beta chain was captured in a study of control samples from healthy donors and cancer patients. This table comes from immunoSEQ multiplex PCR, and its TCRdb copy is limited to in-frame clones, with some not included. The table lists tens of thousands of clones, about 94% of them singletons, with 20% to 30% in the top ten. Per germline, CDR1 MNHNY and CDR2 SVGAGI (reference sequence). J lost 4 bases, V lost 0 bases, and 3 bases had no gene match. This CDR3 comprises 14 residues. V and J are TRBV6-6 and TRBJ2-7; 7 bases line up with TRBD1. Material: blood. This TCR came from a man in his 60s in good health. The DNA for the CDR3 is TGTGCCAGCAGTTACTCGGACAGGCAATACGAGCAGTACTTC. It codes for CASSYSDRQYEQYF.